The following is a TCR beta chain sequence with its context. Clones were sequenced by immunoSEQ multiplex PCR, and TCRdb holds only the in-frame ones, with some missing. The sample shows approximately 220,000 clones, roughly four fifths of them seen only once. The sample originates from a study of blood T cell repertoires in COVID-19. Study-level information: The United States, Italy and Spain were the sources of the acute and convalescent COVID-19 samples.

The trim removed 3 bases at V and 4 bases at J, leaving 15 bases unmatched. Germline V gene sequence: CDR1 SGHTA, CDR2 FQGNSA. The CDR3 sequence is 17 residues long. The sample taken for sequencing was PBMCs or T cells enriched from blood (not recorded which). V usage is TRBV7-2 and J usage is TRBJ2-7, with 7 bases that match TRBD1. This TCR was sampled from a woman between 40 and 50 years old who had been exposed to COVID-19. CDR3: CASSLSISRQGAYEQYF. The CDR3 DNA reads TGTGCCAGCAGCTTGTCTATAAGCCGACAGGGAGCGTACGAGCAGTACTTC.